The 9 T cell receptor beta chains below all came from one sample that was sequenced in a study of regulatory T cells in long-lasting Graves disease. Arm-PCR with iRepertoire HTBI primers amplified the CDR3 regions for these TCR beta libraries. TCRdb used MiXCR to reprocess the multiplex PCR reads, holding one entry per CDR3 protein. Altogether about half a million distinct CDR3 sequences are present, approximately 12% being singletons, with the ten largest covering approximately 9.6%. The time point was: newly diagnosed GD, antithyroid drugs for less than 3 months. PBMC RNA served as the TCR library source. Separately, the same data were catalogued under a study of T cells in Graves' hyperthyroidism and ophthalmopathy.

The specimen was peripheral blood mononuclear cells (PBMCs), collected at new diagnosis, from a patient treated with antithyroid drugs. The receptors derive from a woman in her twenties or thirties with Graves disease.

This clonotype has ten or more counts. The J gene is TRBJ1-2, the V gene TRBV5-8; tentative D call: TRBD1 (5 bases). The V gene's germline CDR1 is SGHTS and CDR2 YDEGEE. The CDR3 is 13 residues long. V gave up 1 base and J gave up 4 bases, with 8 bases separating them. This CDR3 reads CASSLPGTYGYTF. Written as DNA, the CDR3 is TGTGCCAGCAGCTTGCCAGGGACCTATGGCTACACCTTC.

This clonotype has a count of ten or more. The gene calls are TRBV24-1 and TRBJ2-1; D gene uncertain. The CDR3 contains 19 residues. Germline loops: CDR1 KGHDR, CDR2 SFDVKD. Trimming took 2 bases from V and 3 from J, leaving 22 bases between them. The CDR3 loop reads CATSDSIGAPAESYNEQFF. DNA for the CDR3: TGTGCCACCAGTGATTCGATCGGAGCGCCGGCGGAAAGCTACAATGAGCAGTTCTTC.

This clonotype was counted a few times. V is TRBV7-6 and J is TRBJ2-7; 8 nucleotides line up with TRBD1. After removal of 5 bases from V and 3 bases from J, the junction contained 6 bases not matched to a gene. The CDR3 runs 14 residues. Germline CDR1 reads SGHVS; CDR2 reads FNYEAQ. CDR3 sequence (DNA): TGTGCCAGCAGCAAGACAGGGGTGCGCTACGAGCAGTACTTC. Protein product: CASSKTGVRYEQYF.

The sample holds many counts of this clonotype. At one end, the junction sequence differs from germline, possibly due to a read error. The V call is TRBV9, the J call TRBJ1-4; TRBD1 agrees at 7 bases. Germline lookup yields CDR1 SGDLS and CDR2 YYNGEE. CDR3 length: 14 amino acids. The CDR3 coding sequence is TGTGCCAGCAGCCCTAGCCCGGACAGGCTAGGTCTTGTCTTT. Encoded protein: CASSPSPDRLGLVF.

This clonotype was found a few times. This chain uses TRBV4-1 with TRBJ2-3; 13 bases match TRBD2. CDR3 length equals 16 residues. The junction had 5 bases not matched to a gene; V was cut back by 1 base and J by 7 bases. Germline CDR1 MGHRA, CDR2 YSYEKL. CDR3 residues: CASSQGLAGGVNTQYF. The DNA of the CDR3 is TGCGCCAGCAGCCAAGGACTAGCGGGAGGAGTGAATACGCAGTATTTT.

V usage is TRBV15 and J usage is TRBJ2-1; 7 nucleotides match TRBD1. Germline V gene sequence: CDR1 LNHNV, CDR2 YYDKDF (reference sequence). This CDR3 is built from 16 residues. V lost 0 bases and J lost 1; bases outside the gene matches: 3. The chain's CDR3 is CATSREDRPSYNEQFF. In DNA, the CDR3 is TGTGCCACCAGCAGAGAGGACAGGCCTTCCTACAATGAGCAGTTCTTC.

This clonotype has just one count. The chain carries TRBV25-1 and TRBJ2-5; possible D gene TRBD2, 5 bases. The CDR3 runs 14 residues. The germline V gene has CDR1 MGHDK and CDR2 SYGVNS. Trimming shortened V by 4 bases and J by 4 bases, and 13 bases separated the two germline ends. The CDR3: CASSGWRVGETQYF. The CDR3 DNA sequence: TGTGCCAGCAGTGGATGGCGGGTTGGAGAGACCCAGTACTTC. Based on the CDR3 plus reference TRBV25-1 and TRBJ2-5, the full variable domain is EADIYQTPRYLVIGTGKKITLECSQTMGHDKMYWYQQDPGMELHLIHYSYGVNSTEKGDLSSESTVSRIRTEHFPLTLESARPSHTSQYLCASSGWRVGETQYFGPGTRLLVL.

Many counts were recorded for this clonotype. The chain joins TRBV2 to TRBJ2-7; D unresolved. CDR3 length equals 12 residues. V lost 11 bases and J 6 bases, leaving 17 bases between the germline ends. Germline loops: CDR1 SNHLY, CDR2 FYNNEI. The CDR3 loop reads CAASTPIGEQYF. DNA of the CDR3: TGTGCCGCCTCGACCCCCATAGGCGAGCAGTACTTC.

This chain uses TRBV10-3 with TRBJ1-2; TRBD1 might be the D (5 bases). The CDR3 is 12 amino acids. V lost 6 bases and J lost 8, with 13 bases in between. The germline gives CDR1 ENHRY, CDR2 SYGVKD. The CDR3 loop is CAIRGPIVGYTF. CDR3 sequence (DNA): TGTGCCATCAGGGGGCCCATCGTCGGCTACACCTTC.